Following are 10 T cell receptor beta chains from one sample sequenced in a study of CD8 T cells in ankylosing spondylitis. A single record per CDR3 protein comes from TCRdb applying MiXCR to the 5' RACE reads. The repertoire holds hundreds of thousands of distinct CDR3 sequences, with about a sixth as singletons. These TCRs' antigens remain unknown. Study outcomes and limitations: About eight highly homologous variants made up a TCR beta motif that seemed to typify ankylosing spondylitis blood.

The sequencing sample was made of blood, either unsorted or a sorted T cell fraction (not recorded which). Receptors were obtained from a male donor with ankylosing spondylitis.

As DNA, the CDR3 is TGTGCCAGCAGCATTGGGACAGGCAGCCCGGGGAACACTGAAGCTTTCTTT. This codes for CASSIGTGSPGNTEAFF. This sequence joins TRBV7-9 and TRBJ1-1; 8 bases map to TRBD1. V dropped 5 bases and J dropped 1; count of bases not matched to a gene: 12. Germline V gives CDR1 SEHNR, CDR2 FQNEAQ (reference sequence). The length of the CDR3 is 17 residues.

In this sample, this clonotype turned up a few times. The chain uses TRBV20-1 and TRBJ1-5; a weak D match, TRBD1 (5 bases). Trimming left V 5 bases short and J 4 bases short, with 18 bases between. This CDR3 is 15 amino acids long. Germline loops: CDR1 DFQATT, CDR2 SNEGSKA (reference sequence). Here the CDR3 reads CSARGTGILNQPQHF. In nucleotides, the CDR3 is TGCAGTGCTCGTGGGACCGGGATTCTAAATCAGCCCCAGCATTTT.

The chain combines TRBV12-3 or TRBV12-4 with TRBJ2-3; D possibly corresponds to TRBD2 (5 bases). This CDR3 region has 13 residues. V was shortened by 3 bases and J by 6 bases, with 10 bases between the two germline ends. DNA of the CDR3: TGTGCCAGCAGTTTGTTTAGCGAGGATACGCAGTATTTT. This gives the protein CASSLFSEDTQYF.

The sample holds a few counts of this clonotype. This sequence joins TRBV7-9 and TRBJ2-1, with 8 positions matching TRBD1. CDR3 length equals 15 residues. Germline V CDR1 and CDR2: SEHNR, FQNEAQ (reference sequence). Trimming cost V 5 bases and J 8 bases; bases outside gene matches: 11. The DNA of the CDR3 is TGTGCCAGCAGCCCCAGGGGGCCCCCGGGGCATGAGCAGTTCTTC. This translates into CASSPRGPPGHEQFF.

The table lists this clonotype with a few counts. V usage is TRBV29-1 and J usage is TRBJ2-5, with D possibly being TRBD1 (5 bases). The V end was cut by 7 bases, the J end by 5 bases, with 8 bases between. The CDR3 covers 10 residues. Germline lookup yields CDR1 SQVTM and CDR2 ANQGSEA. CDR3 in amino acids: CSARVETQYF. CDR3 coding DNA: TGCAGCGCCAGGGTGGAGACCCAGTACTTC.

This clonotype was counted a few times. The chain couples TRBV6-4 to TRBJ1-4; 10 nucleotides line up with TRBD1. The CDR3 runs to 18 residues. Germline CDR1 and CDR2: MRHNA and SNTAGT. J gave up 6 bases and V 0 bases, and 10 bases lay outside the gene matches. CDR3 residues: CASSDSVRTGGKDEKLFF. The CDR3 region has the DNA TGTGCCAGCAGTGACTCTGTGAGGACAGGGGGTAAGGATGAAAAACTGTTTTTT.

Here the CDR3 reads CASSFRPNSPLHF. The CDR3 nucleotides are TGTGCCAGCAGTTTTAGGCCCAATTCACCCCTCCACTTT. The V call is TRBV27, the J call TRBJ1-6; D gene unclear. V lost 3 bases and J lost 7, with 7 bases in between. Germline CDR1 is MNHEY and CDR2 is SMNVEV (reference sequence). The CDR3 has 13 amino acids.

V usage is TRBV19 and J usage is TRBJ2-7; 11 nucleotides align to TRBD2. CDR3 length: 20 amino acids. CDR1 LNHDA and CDR2 SQIVND come from the germline V gene (reference sequence). Unmatched junction bases numbered 23, after V lost 6 bases and J lost 4 bases. CDR3 sequence (DNA): TGTGCCAGTAGCCCTCCATCCGAAACTAGCGGGAGAAGTGTCCCTTACGAGCAGTACTTC. It specifies CASSPPSETSGRSVPYEQYF.

This chain connects TRBV30 to TRBJ1-1; 10 nucleotides agree with TRBD1. Trimming took 4 bases from V and 1 from J; bases not matched to a gene: 6. The CDR3 is 15 amino acids. Germline V gene sequence: CDR1 GTSNPN, CDR2 SVGIG (reference sequence). CDR3 DNA: TGTGCCTGGAAGAGACAGGGGGCTCGGAACACTGAAGCTTTCTTT. Its protein product is CAWKRQGARNTEAFF.

The CDR3 DNA reads as TGTGCCAGCAGTTTCCGACAGGGGAGGTCTGAAGCTTTCTTT. It translates to CASSFRQGRSEAFF. The chain links TRBV12-3 or TRBV12-4 to TRBJ1-1; 8 bases agree with TRBD1. This CDR3 has 14 residues. With 3 bases clipped from V and 6 bases from J, the junction kept 6 bases outside the gene matches.